This T cell receptor (beta chain) was captured by sequencing in a study of cytomegalovirus exposure and HLA in healthy donors (dated by TCRdb to 2016 to 2017). About the investigation overall: An earlier analysis of about 560 of the donors reported 276 Gb of sequence data and 95 million to 140 million unique TCR beta sequences obtained from some 200 million T cells. An early release that covered roughly 600 HLA-typed donors contained about 300 gigabases of sequencing data and 65 million to 100 million unique TCR sequences. The genetic ancestry cluster associated with self-reported Caucasian donors included approximately 85% of the 398 genotyped donors. The study was designed to test whether signatures of past pathogen exposure could be identified by cataloging public T cell receptors. The study profiled the T cell repertoires of more than 500 subjects by immunosequencing and related them to cytomegalovirus serostatus. A separate validation cohort of more than 100 different subjects was used in addition to the roughly 700-subject first cohort. To predict cytomegalovirus infection status, the study brought together high-throughput TCR immunosequencing, statistical association of individual TCRs with disease status, and machine learning. To study patterns of TCR occurrence, a later analysis re-analyzed previously published TCR beta repertoires from 500 to 850 donors and added high-resolution HLA genotyping. In the later analysis, no new phenotypic data were used to find candidate immune exposures; instead, reliance was placed on TCR beta sequences and their occurrence across donors. An earlier analysis of about 620 of the donors applied high-throughput TCR beta sequencing to assess whether each TCR beta V gene segment acted as functional or pseudogenic. Donor age, sex, ethnicity and CMV serostatus were compiled alongside the repertoire data. A later genetic analysis used genome-wide SNP genotypes for about 65% of the roughly 670 donors, treating that subset as a discovery cohort. Every discovery cohort repertoire had been produced on one sequencing platform. Class I and class II HLA loci were covered by the typing at four-digit resolution. Typing coverage varied by locus: roughly 629-630 donors for A, B, C, DRB1 and DQB1; roughly 520 for DQA1; about 590 for DPA1; fewer than 480 for DPB1. Several DR-DQ haplotypes were treated as single units for association and clustering because of strong linkage in the cohort. Across approximately 400 genotyped donors of the cohort, an average of roughly 250,000 unique TCR beta nucleotide sequences per donor were sequenced, and approximately 17% of those sequences were non-productive. Summary of the overall study and its limitations: The earlier analysis of about 600 of the donors excluded 15 to 20 rarely observed V segments, including chromosome 9 orphons, because counts were too low. In a later genetic analysis, fewer N-insertions in productive TCRs were reported among donors in an Asian-associated ancestry cluster than the roughly 710-donor mean. In a later analysis, HLA-associated TCR beta chains showed more clonal expansion and lower generation probabilities than non-associated chains that were equally common. Correlated functional status among segregating V segments might be attributable to linkage disequilibrium, but an unknown experimental factor could not be ruled out. In the study, approximately 150 TCR beta chains were listed as associated with cytomegalovirus. The presence/absence analyses assumed that sequencing depth was roughly uniform across donors, and that assumption may not be true. Across donors, most TCR sequences were observed very rarely, whereas some public TCRs were present in many individuals. In an earlier analysis of some 500 of the donors, most TCR beta V segments appeared in productive rearrangements about 87% or about 30% of the time, broadly matching IMGT annotations. Strong co-occurrence of HLA alleles, especially DR and DQ, made assigning TCR associations to individual alleles difficult. The classifier was reported to diagnose cytomegalovirus status with high specificity and sensitivity in both the original and validation cohorts. The 87-base-pair reads could not distinguish some IMGT-functional V segments, including TRBV6-2 and TRBV6-3, so those segments were excluded. A later analysis associated 16,951 TCR beta sequences with specific HLA alleles at a false discovery rate of 0.05. A further reported finding was that TCR beta sequences accurately predicted the HLA-A and HLA-B alleles for most subjects in the first cohort. In a later analysis, most CMV-associated TCR beta chains were found to appear HLA-restricted, with HLA associations seemingly driven largely by CMV exposure. For the cohort, immune exposure information was limited to CMV serostatus. In this cohort, only TCR beta chains were sequenced, and detectable features were limited by the absence of alpha or paired-chain data. An association between a missense DCLRE1C variant and V-gene and J-gene trimming of TCR beta chains was found in a later genetic analysis and replicated in an independent cohort. Because HLA typing was unavailable for some donors at each locus, only the typed subset was used in association tests. In a later analysis, the rate of TCR association differed among HLA loci, with DRB1 alleles having the most associated TCRs and HLA-C alleles having the fewest. In vitro tests confirmed that a few of the cytomegalovirus-associated TCR beta chains recognize cytomegalovirus antigens. A group of highly shared sequence variants was considered likely to be a technical artifact of the sequencing pipeline. It was suggested by the authors that the approach could potentially be generalized to other disease states and immunological phenotypes. Several of the top co-occurrence clusters appeared to be linked to parvovirus B19, influenza, CMV and Epstein-Barr virus, according to a later analysis.

The cohort comprised around 690 healthy bone marrow donors. At the time of sampling, all cohort members were nominally healthy, though unrecorded immune exposures were likely present. The donor was CMV seropositive and was included in the group of 250 to 350 seropositive cohort members. A peripheral blood sample was provided by each donor, and peripheral blood mononuclear cells were used for TCR beta sequencing. Genomic DNA extraction from the blood cell samples was performed with the Qiagen DNeasy Blood Extraction Kit. The library relied on the immunoSEQ multiplex PCR assay. The multiplex PCR relied on a mix of 60 forward primers for TCR Vbeta segments and 13 reverse primers for TCR Jbeta segments. The CDR3 region of rearranged TCR beta genes was amplified from genomic DNA with a multiplex PCR assay. The Illumina HiSeq System was used to sequence the amplified TCR beta libraries as 87-base-pair reads. In the authors' own workflow: Across the 600 to 700 repertoires, a later analysis counted 75 million to 90 million unique TCR beta chains, roughly 11 million of which were shared by at least two donors. Raw reads were error-corrected and collapsed into unique sequences by a nearest-neighbor algorithm in which closely related sequences were merged to remove PCR and sequencing errors. V, D and J gene segments were assigned by aligning CDR3 sequences to IMGT reference sequences. For a sequence to be retained, a match of at least six nucleotides was required to both a V gene segment and a J gene segment. Rearrangements were classified as productive when the CDR3 lacked stop codons and remained in frame with V and J, and all other rearrangements were classified as non-productive. CDR3 was defined according to IMGT convention as the region running from the second conserved V-encoded cysteine to the conserved J-encoded phenylalanine. Sequences without an unambiguous match to a single V gene segment were excluded from the earlier analysis of about 640 of the donors. In an earlier analysis of 587 of the donors, a V segment was called functional when productive rearrangements were above 56.7%, and segregating when the standard deviation between donors exceeded 5%. A statistical classification framework was built for diagnosing cytomegalovirus status from the catalog of TCR beta chain sequences. In a later analysis, TCR nucleotide sequences were compared against IMGT/GENE-DB human TR gene sequences so that V and J genes could be assigned. In a later analysis, CDR3 sequences and most-parsimonious VDJ recombination scenarios were assigned using the TCRdist pipeline. In a later analysis, each TCR beta chain was defined by its CDR3 amino acid sequence together with its V-gene family, and reads lacking a unique V-gene family were excluded. A later analysis removed 592 highly shared, low-generation-probability nucleotide sequences to deal with suspected cross-contamination and a sequencing artifact. For each public chain, a later analysis derived a clonal expansion index from normalized ranks of inferred template counts within each repertoire. In a later analysis, generation probabilities were computed with a VDJ recombination model fitted to out-of-frame rearrangements, and the resulting probabilities were checked against IGoR. In a later analysis, hypergeometric tests were used to score TCR-TCR, TCR-HLA and TCR-CMV co-occurrence, with a repertoire-size bias correction applied to TCR pairs. False discovery rates were estimated in a later analysis by permuting HLA or CMV assignments 20 times. A later analysis grouped co-occurring TCRs with DBSCAN, adding TCRdist sequence similarity when clustering within HLA-allele-positive subsets. For co-occurrence clustering, repertoires with fewer than 30,000 or more than 120,000 public chains were excluded, along with a handful of repertoires with anomalous nucleotide sharing. Held by TCRdb, this immuneACCESS table contains in-frame sequences only and omits some clones. Under half of the omission traces to an unresolved V gene where checked; the cause of the rest is unknown. D and trimming come from the DNA, and the V and J calls and clone size come from that table. The sample has some 130,000 clones on record, roughly four fifths of them singletons. Of the sample, 11% falls within the top ten clones.

The germline V and J ends show losses of 5 bases and 4 bases respectively, and no gene match explains 14 bases of the junction. Spanning cysteine to phenylalanine, the CDR3 consists of 17 amino acids. This entry keeps only the CDR3 DNA: 51 bases, framed from base 1. Sequences MDHEN (CDR1) and SYDVKM (CDR2) are obtained from the germline V gene. Concerning this clone: Its specific antigen is unknown. It has no much larger one-base neighbor in the sample; base qualities were not kept.

The sequence is built from TRBV28 and TRBJ2-5; 9 junctional bases match TRBD1. What was sequenced was PBMCs. This sequence was found in a male donor in good health and CMV-seropositive. In nucleotides, the sequence is TGTGCCAGCAGTCCATTTCTCGGACAGGGGTGGGGAGAGACCCAGTACTTC. Its protein is CASSPFLGQGWGETQYF.